One and the same sample provided the 9 T cell receptor beta chains below, sequenced in a study of Graves' ophthalmopathy and Graves' hyperthyroidism. Researchers took RNA transcripts and amplified TCR beta CDR3 regions from them. HTBI primers served in a first-round RT-PCR, which a second-round multiplex PCR followed. From the multiplex PCR reads, TCRdb called clonotypes with MiXCR, one entry per CDR3 protein. The top ten clones hold more than 45% of a sample with about 240,000 distinct CDR3 sequences, roughly 50% of them seen once. Sequenced sample: peripheral blood. These TCRs come from an adult man with Graves' ophthalmopathy.

The V gene is TRBV2, the J gene TRBJ1-2; D possibly corresponds to TRBD1 (6 bases). The J call may not be correct, given that the DNA end is closer to TRBJ2-1. The CDR3 runs to 15 residues. In germline, CDR1 is SNHLY, CDR2 FYNNEI. As DNA, the CDR3 is TGTGCCAGCAGTGAAGAGTCCTGGGGGACATTGGTACAGTTCTTC. Translation: CASSEESWGTLVQFF.

This chain links TRBV9 with TRBJ2-7; 9 positions agree with TRBD2. Germline CDR1 reads SGDLS; CDR2 reads YYNGEE. This CDR3 is built from 15 residues. After removal of 5 bases from V and 3 bases from J, the junction contained 9 bases not matched to a gene. CDR3 loop: CASRVRSGRNYEQYF. The CDR3 bases are TGTGCCAGCAGGGTGAGGAGCGGGAGGAACTACGAGCAGTACTTC. The full variable domain, with the rest looked up from reference TRBV9 and TRBJ2-7, is DSGVTQTPKHLITATGQRVTLRCSPRSGDLSVYWYQQSLDQGLQFLIQYYNGEERAKGNILERFSAQQFPDLHSELNLSSLELGDSALYFCASRVRSGRNYEQYFGPGTRLTVT.

CDR3 amino acids: CSATDRIEKLFF. As DNA, the CDR3 is TGCAGTGCTACAGACAGGATCGAAAAACTGTTTTTT. The chain is built from TRBV20-1 and TRBJ1-4; TRBD1 might be the D (6 bases). V lost 4 bases and J lost 8, with 11 bases in between. Germline lookup yields CDR1 DFQATT and CDR2 SNEGSKA (reference sequence). This CDR3 has 12 amino acids.

CDR3 in DNA: TGCAGCGTCTCGACTAGCGGGAGCCACGAGCAGTACTTC. Amino acids: CSVSTSGSHEQYF. This chain joins TRBV29-1 and TRBJ2-7; TRBD2 aligns across 12 bases. CDR3 length equals 13 residues. The V and J ends lost 6 bases and 5 bases, in that order; junction bases with no gene match: 5. Germline V gene sequence: CDR1 SQVTM, CDR2 ANQGSEA.

The rearrangement uses TRBV2 and TRBJ2-3; D uncertain. V was clipped by 2 bases and J by 3 bases, with 3 bases between them. Germline CDR1 is SNHLY and CDR2 is FYNNEI. The CDR3 runs 12 residues. The CDR3, as DNA: TGTGCCAGCAGTGAATGGACAGATACGCAGTATTTT. It codes for CASSEWTDTQYF.

A remark on this clonotype: Being one base from a much bigger clone, this may be a read error. Here the CDR3 reads CTSSGVWFYEQYF. For the CDR3, the DNA is TGCACCAGCAGTGGAGTTTGGTTCTACGAGCAGTACTTC. V is TRBV4-1 and J is TRBJ2-7; D gene ambiguous. Germline-derived CDR1 and CDR2 are MGHRA and YSYEKL. CDR3 size: 13 residues.

The chain uses TRBV7-3 and TRBJ1-1, with D maybe TRBD1 (5 bases). V lost 3 bases and J 0 bases, leaving 14 bases between the germline ends. CDR3 length: 16 amino acids. Germline loops: CDR1 SGHTA, CDR2 FQGTGA. CDR3 amino acids: CASSFLSGPLNTEAFF. The DNA for the CDR3 is TGTGCCAGCAGCTTTCTGTCAGGGCCGTTGAACACTGAAGCTTTCTTT.

This rearrangement joins TRBV7-9 to TRBJ2-5; 8 bases line up with TRBD1. V was pared by 10 bases and J by 3 bases, with 7 bases of the junction left unmatched. The CDR3 is 13 residues long. Germline V lookup: CDR1 SEHNR, CDR2 FQNEAQ (reference sequence). The CDR3 DNA is TGTGCCACCTACCCGGACAGGGAAGAGACCCAGTACTTC. This sequence encodes CATYPDREETQYF.

A word on this clonotype: Possible read error: a much larger clone is one base away. V gene TRBV15 combines with J gene TRBJ1-1, with 8 bases matching TRBD1. There are 11 residues in the CDR3. Germline V lookup: CDR1 LNHNV, CDR2 YYDKDF (reference sequence). CDR3 loop: CAIGQGLSLLF. The CDR3 DNA is TGTGCCATAGGACAGGGACTCTCACTTCTCTTT. The entire variable domain, with the rest obtained from reference TRBV15 and TRBJ1-1, is as follows: DAMVIQNPRYQVTQFGKPVTLSCSQTLNHNVMYWYQQKSSQAPKLLFHYYDKDFNNEADTPDNFQSRRPNTSFCFLDIRSPGLGDTAMYLCAIGQGLSLLFGQGTRLTVV.